Following are 18 T cell receptor beta chains from one sample sequenced in a study of blood T cell repertoires in COVID-19. Clones were sequenced by immunoSEQ multiplex PCR, and TCRdb holds only the in-frame ones, with some missing. In the table there are hundreds of thousands of clones, approximately 85% of which are singletons. The sequencing input was PBMCs or T cells enriched from blood (not recorded which). These TCRs come from a woman in her thirties or forties with acute COVID-19.

This clone was counted once. The chain joins TRBV6-5 to TRBJ1-4; 9 positions agree with TRBD1. Germline CDR1 reads MNHEY; CDR2 reads SVGAGI. V gave up 6 bases and J gave up 8 bases; unmatched junction bases: 7. CDR3 length: 14 amino acids. Here the CDR3 reads CASRPGQGREKLFF. The CDR3 nucleotides read TGTGCCAGCAGGCCGGGACAGGGACGGGAAAAACTGTTTTTT.

The sample holds one count of this clone. The chain is built from TRBV12-5 and TRBJ1-2; TRBD1 is a possible D gene (6 bases). Trimming took 6 bases from V and 3 from J, leaving 17 bases between them. The germline V gene encodes CDR1 LGHNT and CDR2 FRNRAP. The CDR3 spans 15 residues. CDR3 nucleotides: TGTGCTAGTGGCCCGGGGCAGGGGTTCCACTATGGCTACACCTTC. Protein product: CASGPGQGFHYGYTF.

The rearrangement joins TRBV9 to TRBJ1-4; a weak D match, TRBD1 (6 bases). The CDR3 runs 17 residues. Germline lookup yields CDR1 SGDLS and CDR2 YYNGEE. The V end was cut by 4 bases, the J end by 0 bases, with 16 bases between. CDR3 in DNA: TGTGCCAGCAGCCCCCGGGACACCGGTGCAACTAATGAAAAACTGTTTTTT. This gives the protein CASSPRDTGATNEKLFF.

This sequence joins TRBV29-1 and TRBJ1-2; weak D call: TRBD1 (5 bases). V was pared by 5 bases and J by 2 bases, with 9 bases between. The CDR3 runs to 12 residues. In germline, CDR1 is SQVTM, CDR2 ANQGSEA. This CDR3 reads CSVLRANYGYTF. The CDR3 region has the DNA TGCAGCGTTCTCAGGGCCAACTATGGCTACACCTTC.

The CDR3 bases are TGTGCCATCAGTGAGCTACAGGGTGATGAAGCTTTCTTT. Translation: CAISELQGDEAFF. The chain couples TRBV10-3 to TRBJ1-1; possibly TRBD1 for D (6 bases). The CDR3 is 13 residues long. Trimming cost V 2 bases and J 7 bases, with 11 bases left between them. Germline CDR1 reads ENHRY; CDR2 reads SYGVKD.

The chain couples TRBV5-8 to TRBJ1-2, with 10 bases matching TRBD1. Trimming cost V 4 bases and J 6 bases; bases outside gene matches: 12. CDR1 and CDR2 (germline): SGHTS, YDEGEE. This CDR3 region has 16 residues. DNA of the CDR3: TGTGCCAGCAGCCGCCCCCGGGACAGGGGAATTGATGGCTACACCTTC. Translating it yields CASSRPRDRGIDGYTF.

This clone was seen just once. The chain has TRBV7-9 and TRBJ2-3; TRBD2 might be the D (5 bases). CDR3 length: 14 amino acids. The V end lost 5 bases, the J end lost 6 bases, and 15 bases lay between the germline ends. Germline CDR1 reads SEHNR; CDR2 reads FQNEAQ (reference sequence). CDR3 bases: TGTGCCAGCAGCGGGCGGACTCTGGGGGATACGCAGTATTTT. Protein sequence: CASSGRTLGDTQYF.

J is TRBJ2-7 and V is TRBV5-8; D may be TRBD1 (7 bases). With 7 bases removed from V and 4 bases from J, the gap between germline ends came to 24 bases. Germline CDR1 reads SGHTS; CDR2 reads YDEGEE. The CDR3 has 16 residues. The CDR3 DNA reads TGTGCCAGCGGGAAAAGACAGGGTGGGGGGAGATACGAGCAGTACTTC. Its protein product is CASGKRQGGGRYEQYF.

The chain combines TRBV12-5 with TRBJ1-2, with D unclear. The CDR3 runs to 13 residues. V was shortened by 3 bases and J by 1 base, with 6 bases between the two germline ends. Looked up from germline, CDR1 is LGHNT and CDR2 is FRNRAP. The CDR3: CASGLNRNYGYTF. In DNA, the CDR3 is TGTGCTAGTGGTTTAAATCGTAACTATGGCTACACCTTC.

In this sample, this clone turned up a few times. CDR3 sequence (DNA): TGTGCCAGCTCACCAATGACAGAGTGGTATGGCTACACCTTC. This translates into CASSPMTEWYGYTF. The chain uses TRBV18 and TRBJ1-2; D possibly corresponds to TRBD1 (5 bases). V was trimmed by 2 bases and J by 5 bases, leaving 12 bases between them. This CDR3 has 14 amino acids. Germline CDR1 KGHSH, CDR2 LQKENI.

The chain carries TRBV3-1 (or the pseudogene TRBV3-2) and TRBJ2-7, with 7 bases aligning to TRBD1. V dropped 0 bases and J dropped 3; count of bases not matched to a gene: 5. This CDR3 comprises 15 residues. Germline V gene data show CDR1 as LGHDT and CDR2 as YNNKEL (reference sequence). The CDR3 nucleotides read TGTGCCAGCAGCCAAGAAGGTGGGGACAGCTACGAGCAGTACTTC. Protein product: CASSQEGGDSYEQYF.

The chain links TRBV30 to TRBJ2-2; 9 bases agree with TRBD1. The CDR3 spans 14 residues. V shed 2 bases, J shed 6 bases, and the junction held 4 bases outside the gene matches. The V gene's germline CDR1 is GTSNPN and CDR2 SVGIG (reference sequence). Written as DNA, the CDR3 is TGTGCCTGGAGTAGGACAGGGGCGGCCGGGGAGCTGTTTTTT. It yields the protein CAWSRTGAAGELFF.

The rearrangement uses TRBV3-1 (or the pseudogene TRBV3-2) and TRBJ2-7; 7 nucleotides agree with TRBD2. Looked up from germline, CDR1 is LGHDT and CDR2 is YNNKEL (reference sequence). The CDR3 consists of 14 residues. Trimming took 3 bases from V and 0 from J; bases not matched to a gene: 2. DNA of the CDR3: TGTGCCAGCAGCCAGAGCGGGGCCTCCTACGAGCAGTACTTC. Encoded protein: CASSQSGASYEQYF.

This rearrangement joins TRBV12-3 or TRBV12-4 to TRBJ1-2; 9 bases line up with TRBD1. This CDR3 spans 13 amino acids. V lost 6 bases and J lost 7; bases outside the gene matches: 6. This CDR3 is CASSQTGGLGYTF. As DNA, the CDR3 is TGTGCCAGCAGCCAGACAGGGGGTCTTGGCTACACCTTC.

This clone was recorded only once. The rearrangement uses TRBV3-1 (or the pseudogene TRBV3-2) and TRBJ1-1, with D tentatively TRBD1 (5 bases). CDR1 is LGHDT and CDR2 is YNNKEL in the germline V gene (reference sequence). Trimming took off 6 bases at V and 5 bases at J, with 19 bases between the two ends. The CDR3 has 15 amino acids. The CDR3: CASSPEVGGRTEAFF. CDR3 DNA sequence: TGTGCCAGCAGTCCTGAGGTCGGGGGGAGAACTGAAGCTTTCTTT.

V gene TRBV9 combines with J gene TRBJ2-1; 9 bases are shared with TRBD2. The ends lost 4 bases at V and 10 bases at J; junction bases unmatched: 9. Germline CDR1 and CDR2: SGDLS and YYNGEE. This CDR3 region has 14 residues. The chain's CDR3 is CASSPGGGVKEQFF. The DNA of the CDR3 is TGTGCCAGCAGCCCCGGCGGGGGGGTTAAGGAGCAGTTCTTC.

This clone was detected only once. The V and J genes are TRBV5-1 and TRBJ1-1; D gene uncertain. This CDR3 region has 15 residues. V dropped 0 bases and J dropped 5 bases, with 14 bases sitting between them. Germline CDR1 is SGHRS and CDR2 is YFSETQ. CDR3 coding DNA: TGCGCCAGCAGCTTGGAGGGCGGCGGAGGGACTGAAGCTTTCTTT. This encodes CASSLEGGGGTEAFF.

This clone was counted once. This rearrangement joins TRBV28 to TRBJ1-2; D not certain. Per germline, CDR1 MDHEN and CDR2 SYDVKM. Trimming shortened V by 2 bases and J by 5 bases, and 6 bases separated the two germline ends. The CDR3 covers 12 residues. This chain's CDR3 is CASSLTPYGYTF. Here the CDR3 DNA reads TGTGCCAGCAGTTTAACTCCTTATGGCTACACCTTC.